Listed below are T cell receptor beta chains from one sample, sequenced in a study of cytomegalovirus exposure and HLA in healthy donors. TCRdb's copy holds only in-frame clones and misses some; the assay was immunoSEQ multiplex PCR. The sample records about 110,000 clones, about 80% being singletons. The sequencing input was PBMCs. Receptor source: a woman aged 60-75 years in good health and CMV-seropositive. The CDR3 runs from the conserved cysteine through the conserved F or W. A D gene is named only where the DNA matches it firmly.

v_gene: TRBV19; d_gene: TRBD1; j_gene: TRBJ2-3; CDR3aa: CASSFSGTGDADTQYF
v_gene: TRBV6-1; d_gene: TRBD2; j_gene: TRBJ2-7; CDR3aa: CASSEVLAGHSYEQYF
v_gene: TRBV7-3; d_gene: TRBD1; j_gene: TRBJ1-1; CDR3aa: CASSFSQGAEAFF
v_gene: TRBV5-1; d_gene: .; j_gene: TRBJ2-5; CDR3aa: CASSLDGVGETQYF
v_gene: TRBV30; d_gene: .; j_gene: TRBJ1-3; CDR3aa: CAWSVQIGSGNTIYF
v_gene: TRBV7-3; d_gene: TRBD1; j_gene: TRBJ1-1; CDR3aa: CASSWGTGELAFF
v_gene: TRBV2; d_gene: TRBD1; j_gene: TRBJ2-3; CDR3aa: CASTKDRGSDTQYF
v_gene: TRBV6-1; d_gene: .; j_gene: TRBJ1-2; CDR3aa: CASSIYSNPNYGYTF
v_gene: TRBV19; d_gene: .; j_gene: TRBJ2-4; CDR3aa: CASSISGLGKNIQYF
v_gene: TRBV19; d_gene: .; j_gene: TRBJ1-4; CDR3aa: CASTQTVTNEKLFF
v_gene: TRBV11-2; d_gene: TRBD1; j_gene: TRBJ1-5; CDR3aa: CASSLEPGQFQHF
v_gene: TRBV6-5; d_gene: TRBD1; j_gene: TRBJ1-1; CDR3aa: CASSYSLQGARTEAFF
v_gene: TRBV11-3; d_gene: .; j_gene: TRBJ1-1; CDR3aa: CASSLVQGIAFF
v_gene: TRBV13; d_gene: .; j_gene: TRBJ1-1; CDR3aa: CASSFAGQLMNTEAFF
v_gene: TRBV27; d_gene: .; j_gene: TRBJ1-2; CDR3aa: CASSPRVGIKPNYGYTF
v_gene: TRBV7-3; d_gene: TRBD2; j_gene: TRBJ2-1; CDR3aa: CASSQLGSGSGNEQFF
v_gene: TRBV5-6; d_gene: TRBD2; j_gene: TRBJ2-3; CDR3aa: CASARSLAGVLDTQYF
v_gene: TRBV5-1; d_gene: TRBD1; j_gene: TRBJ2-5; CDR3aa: CASRQGARETQYF
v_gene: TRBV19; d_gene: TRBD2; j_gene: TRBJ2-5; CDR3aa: CASTQGLAGVGETQYF